This TCR beta chain was found in a study of T cell repertoires in cytomegalovirus infection. The V end was cut by 3 bases, the J end by 1 base, with 10 bases between. CDR3 length: 14 residues. Germline V gives CDR1 LNHDA, CDR2 SQIVND (reference sequence). This clonotype has only a few counts. TCRdb reanalysed the reads using MiXCR and keeps one entry per CDR3 protein. In the table there are more than 350,000 distinct CDR3 sequences, 25% to 40% of which are singletons. This receptor was obtained from a human donor in good health (CMV status not recorded). Some clones in this sample may be carry-over from other donors' samples. This chain links TRBV19 with TRBJ2-7; D perhaps matches TRBD1 (6 bases). The specimen sequenced was PBMCs. The CDR3 loop is CASSITGQSYEQYF. CDR3 DNA sequence: TGTGCCAGTAGTATTACAGGACAGTCCTACGAGCAGTACTTC.